These T cell receptor beta chains were read from a single sample in a study of cytomegalovirus exposure and HLA in healthy donors. Produced via immunoSEQ multiplex PCR; TCRdb's table is partial and in-frame only. The table has roughly 100,000 clones, around 77% seen once. The sample taken for sequencing was PBMCs. The receptors originated from a female donor in good health and CMV-seronegative. Each CDR3 is given with its conserved first and last residue. The order of the fields is V gene, clone size, CDR3 protein. Clone size is not always given. Where it is, it says once, few, many or a class for expanded clones.

>TRBV7-3|-
CASSSPGLVVEQFF
>TRBV11-3|-
CASSSTGNEQYF
>TRBV9|once
CASGRLAGPGANVLTF
>TRBV11-2|-
CASSLRTGPRSGDTIYF
>TRBV4-3|-
CASSQDPASYGYTF
>TRBV6-1|-
CASSPWTGVSYEQYF
>TRBV28|-
CASSTGQGGYGYTF
>TRBV28|-
CASRQGGATNEKLFF
>TRBV5-4|-
CASSPWTLNEQFF
>TRBV5-4|-
CASSLAFTGVTYEQYF